This TCR beta chain was profiled in a study of T-cell reconstitution after alpha-beta-depleted transplantation in children (dated by TCRdb to the mid-2010s). Broadly, across the study: Using TCR repertoire profiling, the study quantitatively followed how T-cell immune reconstitution unfolded in children after TCRalphabeta/CD19-depleted allogeneic hematopoietic cell transplantation.

Overall study outcomes, separate from this receptor: In some patients, the high TCRbeta diversity seen at day 60 was put down to recipient T cells and intrathymic progenitors that had survived conditioning. The frequencies of hyperexpanded clones fell over the following months, and after one year, T-cell counts and TCRbeta diversity were mostly attributed to newly produced T cells. The apparently early recovery of alphabetaT-cell counts about two months after transplant reportedly depended on only several hundred rapidly expanded clones that came from non-depleted graft cells.

The treatment or condition label, read with the paper, signifies: allogeneic hematopoietic cell transplantation with graft depleted of TCRalphabeta T cells and CD19 B cells. TCRalphabeta/CD19-depleted allogeneic hematopoietic cell grafts were given to the transplant recipients, all of whom were children. Comment on this clonotype: Its binding antigen is unknown. No base quality values were provided; no much bigger clone lies one nucleotide off.

The method was PCR. Sequencer: Illumina HiSeq 2500. Molecular barcoding was employed in the preparation of TCR libraries, with unique molecular identifiers being used to normalize TCRbeta repertoire quantification. TCRdb itself trimmed the public reads at Q25 with fastp, ran MiXCR and retained productive beta chains. Entries that share a CDR3 protein sequence are merged under the most common genes and DNA. This sample has some 200,000 distinct CDR3 sequences in its table, and roughly 9.1% of those were observed once. The ten largest clones capture less than 40% of the sample. The specimen comprised PBMCs, mostly from graft donor cells, sampled 360 days after TCRalphabeta/CD19-depleted stem cell transplant. This sequence was found in a male patient between 2 and 15 years old who had a stem cell transplant for acute myeloid leukemia, so the T cells may come from the graft donor.

Read as DNA, the sequence is TGTGCCAGCGGCGGGAGGGCCGGATCCAAAAACATTCAGTACTTC. This codes for CASGGRAGSKNIQYF. The chain is encoded by TRBV12-3 or TRBV12-4 joined to TRBJ2-4, with 9 middle bases fitting TRBD2. Unmatched junction bases come to 7, with V trimmed by 8 bases and J by 2 bases. Counted from cysteine to phenylalanine, this CDR3 has 15 amino acids. Only the CDR3 part of the read is kept: 45 bases, read in frame from the first base.